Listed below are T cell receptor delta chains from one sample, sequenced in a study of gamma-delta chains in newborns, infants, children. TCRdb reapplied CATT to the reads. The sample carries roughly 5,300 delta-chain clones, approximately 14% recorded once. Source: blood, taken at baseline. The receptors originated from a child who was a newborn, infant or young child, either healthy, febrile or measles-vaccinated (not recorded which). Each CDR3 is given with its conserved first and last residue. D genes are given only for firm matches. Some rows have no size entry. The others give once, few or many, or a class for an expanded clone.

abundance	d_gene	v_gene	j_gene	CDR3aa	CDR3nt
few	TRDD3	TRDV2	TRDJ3	CACDNTGGYSLSSWDTRQMFF	TGTGCCTGTGACAATACTGGGGGATACTCACTCAGCTCCTGGGACACCCGACAGATGTTTTTC
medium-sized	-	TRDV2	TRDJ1	CACDTVGIGTDKLIF	TGTGCCTGTGACACCGTAGGGATCGGGACCGATAAACTCATCTTT
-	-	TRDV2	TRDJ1	CACDTLSYETENPRQQSGKLIF	TGTGCCTGTGACACCCTCTCGTATGAGACGGAGAACCCGAGACAGCAGTCTGGGAAGCTCATCTTT
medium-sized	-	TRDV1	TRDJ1	CALGELPWVWPVTDKLIF	TGTGCTCTTGGGGAACTCCCCTGGGTTTGGCCAGTCACCGATAAACTCATCTTT
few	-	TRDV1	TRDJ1	CALGEPRRFLPTPGGDIYTDKLIF	TGTGCTCTTGGGGAACCCCGACGCTTCCTACCTACTCCTGGGGGGGATATCTACACCGATAAACTCATCTTT
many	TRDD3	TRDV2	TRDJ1	CACSVLGAPYTDKLIF	TGTGCCTGTTCGGTACTGGGGGCCCCGTACACCGATAAACTCATCTTT
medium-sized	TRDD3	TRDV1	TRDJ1	CALGANSYWGIMNTDKLIF	TGTGCTCTTGGGGCTAATTCCTACTGGGGGATAATGAACACCGATAAACTCATCTTT
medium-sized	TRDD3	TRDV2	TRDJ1	CACDTLGDTIGDKLIF	TGTGCCTGTGACACTCTGGGGGATACGATAGGCGATAAACTCATCTTT
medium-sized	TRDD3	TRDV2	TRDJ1	CACERLGDSLGDRKLIF	TGTGCCTGTGAACGACTGGGGGATTCCCTGGGTGACCGAAAACTCATCTTT
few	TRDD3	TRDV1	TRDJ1	CALGELSTKGLLYWGIPQGHTDKLIF	TGTGCTCTTGGGGAACTCTCGACGAAAGGCCTGCTATACTGGGGGATACCCCAGGGCCACACCGATAAACTCATCTTT
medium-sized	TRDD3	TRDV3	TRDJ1	CAFGLPSPGGSQKLIF	TGTGCCTTCGGCCTTCCTTCACCTGGGGGATCTCAAAAACTCATCTTT
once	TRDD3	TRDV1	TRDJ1	CALGDPICYRGTGVLRGSDKLIF	TGTGCTCTTGGGGACCCCATTTGCTATCGGGGTACTGGGGTCCTCAGGGGCAGCGATAAACTCATCTTT
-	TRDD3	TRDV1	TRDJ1	CALGESYYTWGIPTYTDKLIF	TGTGCTCTTGGGGAATCATACTATACTTGGGGGATACCTACGTACACCGATAAACTCATCTTT
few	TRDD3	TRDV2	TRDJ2	CACYPVLGDTRLTAQLFF	TGTGCCTGTTATCCCGTACTGGGGGATACGCGCTTGACAGCACAACTCTTCTTT
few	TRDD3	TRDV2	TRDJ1	CACDNILGDTEYTDKLIF	TGTGCCTGTGACAACATACTGGGGGATACGGAGTACACCGATAAACTCATCTTT
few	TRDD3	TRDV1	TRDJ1	CALGEMFPTFTGGYAVHSSRDTDKLIF	TGTGCTCTTGGGGAAATGTTCCCTACCTTCACTGGGGGATACGCGGTGCACTCCTCCAGGGACACCGATAAACTCATCTTT
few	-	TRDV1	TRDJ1	CALGELGAVPHPSQRVIF	TGTGCTCTTGGGGAACTCGGCGCGGTCCCTCATCCTTCTCAGAGGGTCATCTTT
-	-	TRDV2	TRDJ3	CACDTIGSWDTRQMFF	TGTGCCTGTGACACCATTGGCTCCTGGGACACCCGACAGATGTTTTTC
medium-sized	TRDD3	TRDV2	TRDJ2	CACDPLTGATAQLFF	TGTGCCTGTGATCCCCTTACTGGGGCGACAGCACAACTCTTCTTT
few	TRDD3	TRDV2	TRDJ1	CACEGLLGDRGTDKLIF	TGTGCCTGTGAAGGTCTACTGGGGGATCGGGGCACCGATAAACTCATCTTT
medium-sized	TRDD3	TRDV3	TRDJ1	CAFKAGYWGIKKKLIF	TGTGCCTTTAAAGCGGGCTACTGGGGGATAAAGAAGAAACTCATCTTT
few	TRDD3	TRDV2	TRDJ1	CACDTLTGGLYTDKLIF	TGTGCCTGTGACACCCTAACTGGGGGTCTATACACCGATAAACTCATCTTT
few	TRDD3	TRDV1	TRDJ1	CALGEHGFFSYPFYWGIRVSTDKLIF	TGTGCTCTTGGGGAACACGGTTTTTTTTCCTACCCTTTTTACTGGGGGATACGCGTAAGCACCGATAAACTCATCTTT
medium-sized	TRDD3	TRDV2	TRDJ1	CACDRVLGVGNTDKLIF	TGTGCCTGTGATCGAGTACTGGGGGTAGGCAACACCGATAAACTCATCTTT
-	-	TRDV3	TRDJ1	CAFSHRLPPKTDQPPDKLIF	TGTGCCTTTTCCCACCGACTCCCTCCTAAAACCGACCAACCTCCCGATAAACTCATCTTT
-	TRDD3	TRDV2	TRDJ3	CACDTAGGRSSWDTRQMFF	TGTGCCTGTGACACCGCTGGGGGACGAAGCTCCTGGGACACCCGACAGATGTTTTTC
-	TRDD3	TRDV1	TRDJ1	CALGEYGAYWGIRGWRGLIF	TGTGCTCTTGGGGAATATGGGGCGTACTGGGGGATACGCGGTTGGAGGGGGCTCATCTTT
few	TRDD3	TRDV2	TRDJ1	CACDTVSGGYEGADKLIF	TGTGCCTGTGACACCGTTTCTGGAGGATACGAAGGGGCCGATAAACTCATCTTT
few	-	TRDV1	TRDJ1	CALGELDGPGIYDKLIF	TGTGCTCTTGGGGAACTAGATGGGCCTGGCATCTACGATAAACTCATCTTT
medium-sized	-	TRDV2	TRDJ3	CACDTGFGGGVGSWDTRQMFF	TGTGCCTGTGACACGGGCTTCGGAGGGGGAGTGGGATCCTGGGACACCCGACAGATGTTTTTC
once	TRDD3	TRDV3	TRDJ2	CAFNCPTSLPSGTVLGELTAQHF	TGTGCCTTTAACTGCCCAACTTCACTTCCGTCGGGGACAGTACTGGGGGAACTCACAGCACAACACTTC
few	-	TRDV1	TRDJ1	CALGEQWRFLHQWGRIGKLIF	TGTGCTCTTGGGGAACAATGGAGGTTCCTACACCAGTGGGGGCGTATAGGGAAACTCATCTTT
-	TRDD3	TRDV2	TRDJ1	CACDTLGGFTGGPYTDKLIF	TGTGCCTGTGACACCTTAGGTGGTTTTACTGGGGGTCCCTACACCGATAAACTCATCTTT
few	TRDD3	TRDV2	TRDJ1	CACDAVLGDTVSDKLIF	TGTGCCTGTGACGCCGTGTTGGGGGATACAGTGTCCGATAAACTCATCTTT
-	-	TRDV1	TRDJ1	CALGAQFPRPSEFRYTDKLIF	TGTGCTCTTGGGGCGCAATTTCCTAGGCCATCTGAGTTCCGGTACACCGATAAACTCATCTTT
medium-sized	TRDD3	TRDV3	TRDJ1	CAFRPSYWGMTYDKLIF	TGTGCCTTTCGGCCCTCCTACTGGGGGATGACCTACGATAAACTCATCTTT
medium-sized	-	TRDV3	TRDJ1	CAFSGSGALDDKLIF	TGTGCCTTTTCCGGATCTGGGGCTTTAGACGATAAACTCATCTTT
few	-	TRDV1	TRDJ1	CALGEVSAVKLIF	TGTGCTCTTGGGGAAGTTTCCGCGGTTAAACTCATCTTT
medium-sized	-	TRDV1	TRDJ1	CALGEPPTGDPGEYTDKLIF	TGTGCTCTTGGGGAACCTCCTACGGGGGACCCGGGTGAGTACACCGATAAACTCATCTTT
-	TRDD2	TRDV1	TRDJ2	CALGELLLPTCPTPRTLTAQLFF	TGTGCTCTTGGGGAACTTCTACTTCCTACGTGTCCTACGCCGAGAACTTTGACAGCACAACTCTTCTTT
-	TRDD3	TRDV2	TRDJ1	CACDTVLGDTRHTDKLIF	TGTGCCTGTGACACCGTTCTGGGGGATACGCGACACACCGATAAACTCATCTTT
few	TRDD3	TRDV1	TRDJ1	CALGVHPNPFIWGTRYTDKLIF	TGTGCTCTTGGGGTCCACCCCAACCCCTTTATTTGGGGGACCAGGTACACCGATAAACTCATCTTT
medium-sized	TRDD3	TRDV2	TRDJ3	CACDTVLGDTPKSWDTRQMFF	TGTGCCTGTGACACCGTACTGGGGGATACCCCGAAGTCCTGGGACACCCGACAGATGTTTTTC
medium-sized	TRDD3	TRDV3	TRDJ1	CASIPHLPHWGTRYTDKLIF	TGTGCCTCCATCCCCCACCTTCCTCACTGGGGGACCCGATACACCGATAAACTCATCTTT
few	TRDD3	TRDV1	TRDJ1	CALGELNAPPFPIFPLYWGIRVPNEDQTDKLIF	TGTGCTCTTGGGGAACTCAATGCTCCTCCGTTTCCCATATTCCCACTTTACTGGGGGATACGCGTACCCAACGAAGACCAGACCGATAAACTCATCTTT
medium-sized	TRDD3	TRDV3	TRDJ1	CALRLGLGVPPRMYTDKLIF	TGTGCCTTGAGACTGGGACTGGGGGTACCCCCGAGGATGTACACCGATAAACTCATCTTT
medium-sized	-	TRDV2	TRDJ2	CACDTVGVLTAQLFF	TGTGCCTGTGACACGGTGGGGGTTTTGACAGCACAACTCTTCTTT
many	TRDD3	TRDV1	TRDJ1	CALGEPVLGMGTDKLIF	TGTGCTCTTGGGGAACCAGTACTGGGGATGGGTACCGATAAACTCATCTTT
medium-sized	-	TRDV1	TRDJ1	CALGGHEADKLIF	TGTGCTCTTGGGGGTCACGAAGCCGATAAACTCATCTTT
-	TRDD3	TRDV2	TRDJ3	CACDTPLGGGGYSSSWDTRQMFF	TGTGCCTGTGACACCCCCCTAGGGGGTGGGGGATACTCAAGCTCCTGGGACACCCGACAGATGTTTTTC
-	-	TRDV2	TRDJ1	CACDTVVPRSAQLIF	TGTGCCTGTGACACGGTCGTTCCCCGGTCCGCTCAACTCATCTTT
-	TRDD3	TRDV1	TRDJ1	CALGILRFLNYRTGGDPYTDKLIF	TGTGCTCTTGGAATTCTACGTTTCCTAAACTACCGTACTGGGGGGGACCCGTACACCGATAAACTCATCTTT
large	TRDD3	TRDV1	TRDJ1	CALGELWGRIRLVDKLIF	TGTGCTCTTGGGGAACTATGGGGGAGGATACGTTTGGTCGATAAACTCATCTTT
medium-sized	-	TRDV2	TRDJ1	CACDYLPRTGELSTDKLIF	TGTGCCTGTGACTACCTTCCTCGTACTGGGGAGTTATCTACCGATAAACTCATCTTT
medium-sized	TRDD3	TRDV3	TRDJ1	CAFSPVLGDTDKLIF	TGTGCCTTTAGTCCTGTACTGGGGGACACCGATAAACTCATCTTT